This T cell receptor beta chain is drawn from a study of cytotoxic CD8 clonotypes in ibrutinib-treated CLL. Study overall: Once treatment had gone on for a median of 12 months, range 6 to 36, response samples were drawn. Per sample, productive templates averaged around 250,000 and productive rearrangements averaged approximately 87,000.

Profiled with immunoSEQ multiplex PCR; TCRdb holds only in-frame clones, not every one. This table holds roughly 300,000 clones, around 76% found once. Genomic DNA in an amount of around 2 micrograms was extracted from cryopreserved PBMCs and used for the preparation of TCR beta libraries. V was clipped by 7 bases and J by 5 bases; unmatched bases: 14. There are 15 residues in the CDR3. Germline CDR1 reads SGHRS; CDR2 reads YFSETQ. This clonotype was sampled from a human donor with chronic lymphocytic leukemia. The chain couples TRBV5-1 to TRBJ2-7; TRBD2 matches at 8 bases. The material was PBMCs, obtained at disease progression, from a patient treated with ibrutinib. In nucleotides, the CDR3 is TGCGCCAGCCGTCCGCTTGGGCGGGGGGCCCACGAGCAGTACTTC. It codes for CASRPLGRGAHEQYF.